This TCR beta chain came from a study of T cells and Merkel cell carcinoma outcomes. Notes on the study in general: Repertoire plus T-cell density reportedly predicted Merkel cell carcinoma outcomes.

CDR3 length: 16 residues. Germline-derived CDR1 and CDR2 are LNHNV and YYDKDF (reference sequence). V shed 0 bases, J shed 3 bases, and the junction held 8 bases outside the gene matches. Comment on this clone: Its antigen is still unknown.

The data were produced by immunoSEQ multiplex PCR, yet TCRdb's version contains in-frame clones alone and is incomplete. The sample carries more than 6,000 clones, just under 75% recorded once. The genes are TRBV15 and TRBJ2-7; 7 positions match TRBD1. This TCR was sampled from a human donor with Merkel cell carcinoma. Some clones in this sample may be carry-over from other donors' samples. Sequenced input: tumor tissue from Merkel cell carcinoma. CDR3: CATSRESPGQYYEQYF. CDR3 bases: TGTGCCACCAGCAGAGAGTCCCCGGGACAGTACTACGAGCAGTACTTC. Using reference TRBV15 and TRBJ2-7 for the parts outside the CDR3, the full variable domain is DAMVIQNPRYQVTQFGKPVTLSCSQTLNHNVMYWYQQKSSQAPKLLFHYYDKDFNNEADTPDNFQSRRPNTSFCFLDIRSPGLGDTAMYLCATSRESPGQYYEQYFGPGTRLTVT.